Listed below are T cell receptor beta chains from one sample, sequenced in a study of shared clonotypes between healthy human individuals. The table came from immunoSEQ multiplex PCR; TCRdb's copy has only in-frame clones and leaves some out. The sample has fewer than 850,000 clones; about 96% are singletons. Sequencing input: naive CD8+ T cells sorted from blood. These TCRs come from a man between 25 and 39 years old in good health. Both conserved end residues are part of each CDR3. The order of the fields is CDR3 protein, CDR3 DNA, J gene, D gene, V gene, clone size. D genes are given only for firm matches. Expanded clones are given a class, and other clones once, few, many or no size at all.

CASSFGDGSYEQYF	TGTGCCAGCAGTTTCGGGGACGGATCCTACGAGCAGTACTTC	TRBJ2-7	.	TRBV27	.
CASSFLGEQYF	TGTGCCAGCAGCTTTTTGGGGGAGCAGTACTTC	TRBJ2-7	.	TRBV7-9	.
CASSLISGGVDTQYF	TGTGCCAGCAGTTTAATCTCCGGGGGGGTAGATACGCAGTATTTT	TRBJ2-3	TRBD2	TRBV27	.
CASSAGGMRETQYF	TGTGCCAGCAGCGCCGGGGGGATGCGGGAGACCCAGTACTTC	TRBJ2-5	TRBD2	TRBV9	.
CASTPVTDTQYF	TGTGCCAGCACCCCTGTTACAGATACGCAGTATTTT	TRBJ2-3	.	TRBV9	.
CASSYYPGQGYNEQFF	TGTGCCAGCAGTTACTATCCGGGACAGGGGTACAATGAGCAGTTCTTC	TRBJ2-1	TRBD1	TRBV6-5	.
CASSFGQGGGKTQYF	TGTGCCAGCAGCTTTGGACAGGGTGGGGGAAAGACCCAGTACTTC	TRBJ2-5	TRBD1	TRBV5-4	.
CASSSTPGILVHF	TGTGCCAGCAGCTCAACCCCAGGGATTTTGGTACATTTT	TRBJ1-5	.	TRBV5-5	.
CASSLGLAGKNEQFF	TGTGCCAGCAGTCTGGGACTAGCGGGGAAGAATGAGCAGTTCTTC	TRBJ2-1	TRBD2	TRBV27	once
CASSLGDSYNEQFF	TGTGCCAGCAGCTTGGGGGACAGTTACAATGAGCAGTTCTTC	TRBJ2-1	TRBD1	TRBV5-4	.
CASSIAGEETQYF	TGTGCCAGTAGTATAGCGGGAGAAGAGACCCAGTACTTC	TRBJ2-5	.	TRBV19	.
CASSFFSAGAIEQYF	TGTGCCAGCAGCTTTTTCTCGGCGGGAGCTATCGAGCAGTACTTC	TRBJ2-7	TRBD2	TRBV13	.
CASTESVLDGYTF	TGTGCCAGCACCGAGAGTGTGTTGGATGGCTACACCTTC	TRBJ1-2	.	TRBV6-5	.
CASRASGGRLSYEQYF	TGTGCCAGCAGGGCCTCTGGCGGGCGACTCTCCTACGAGCAGTACTTC	TRBJ2-7	.	TRBV2	.
CASGTYEQYF	TGTGCCAGCGGTACCTACGAGCAGTACTTC	TRBJ2-7	.	TRBV27	.
CASKEGTGPIYGYTF	TGCGCCAGCAAAGAGGGGACAGGGCCCATCTATGGCTACACCTTC	TRBJ1-2	TRBD1	TRBV5-1	.
CASSEYNSNYGYTF	TGTGCCAGCAGTGAATATAACAGTAACTATGGCTACACCTTC	TRBJ1-2	.	TRBV25-1	.
CASSLGTGFESGANVLTF	TGTGCCAGCAGCTTAGGGACAGGGTTCGAATCTGGGGCCAACGTCCTGACTTTC	TRBJ2-6	TRBD1	TRBV7-8	.
CATSSSGSFTFNNEQFF	TGTGCCACCAGCAGCAGCGGTAGTTTTACCTTCAACAATGAGCAGTTCTTC	TRBJ2-1	.	TRBV15	.
CASSLGRVLSQPQHF	TGTGCCAGCAGTTTGGGGAGGGTGCTAAGTCAGCCCCAGCATTTT	TRBJ1-5	.	TRBV28	few
CASSQDPREQYF	TGCGCCAGCAGCCAAGATCCCCGGGAGCAGTACTTC	TRBJ2-7	.	TRBV4-1	.
CASRYGTSGYQETQYF	TGTGCCAGCAGATATGGGACTAGCGGATACCAAGAGACCCAGTACTTC	TRBJ2-5	TRBD2	TRBV2	.
CASSLASGTYEQYF	TGTGCCAGCAGTTTGGCTAGCGGAACCTACGAGCAGTACTTC	TRBJ2-7	TRBD2	TRBV27	once
CASSGTSGISYF	TGTGCCAGCAGCGGGACTAGCGGGATTTCGTATTTT	TRBJ2-3	TRBD2	TRBV9	.
CASSFQGHDEQFF	TGTGCCAGCAGTTTTCAGGGGCATGATGAGCAGTTCTTC	TRBJ2-1	.	TRBV28	.
CASSYIRDSTFF	TGTGCCAGCAGTTACATTCGAGACAGCACTTTCTTT	TRBJ1-1	.	TRBV6-6	.
CASSVAGGRGEGSGNTIYF	TGTGCCAGCAGCGTAGCTGGGGGACGGGGTGAGGGCTCTGGAAACACCATATATTTT	TRBJ1-3	.	TRBV9	.
CASSAGGGLYGYTF	TGTGCCAGCAGCGCGGGGGGAGGCCTCTATGGCTACACCTTC	TRBJ1-2	.	TRBV9	.
CASSPPTSYNEQFF	TGCGCCAGCAGCCCTCCTACGAGTTACAATGAGCAGTTCTTC	TRBJ2-1	.	TRBV4-1	.
CASILFGDRKNNEQFF	TGTGCCAGTATATTGTTCGGGGACAGAAAAAACAATGAGCAGTTCTTC	TRBJ2-1	TRBD1	TRBV19	.
CASSHSRTEQFF	TGCGCCAGCAGTCATTCTAGGACTGAGCAGTTCTTC	TRBJ2-1	.	TRBV4-1	.
CSVVTGDEETQYF	TGCAGCGTTGTGACAGGGGATGAAGAGACCCAGTACTTC	TRBJ2-5	TRBD1	TRBV29-1	.
CASSLTKAPGNTIYF	TGTGCCAGCAGTTTAACCAAAGCTCCTGGAAACACCATATATTTT	TRBJ1-3	.	TRBV28	.
CASTETSGSLNEQFF	TGTGCCAGCACCGAGACTAGCGGGAGTTTGAATGAGCAGTTCTTC	TRBJ2-1	TRBD2	TRBV7-8	.
CSVGRDMNTEAFF	TGCAGCGTAGGAAGAGACATGAACACTGAAGCTTTCTTT	TRBJ1-1	.	TRBV29-1	.
CASRAGRILFF	TGTGCCAGCAGAGCGGGACGTATTCTGTTCTTC	TRBJ2-1	TRBD2	TRBV7-2	.
CASSLAINEGQGAIYEQYF	TGCGCCAGCAGCTTGGCCATAAACGAAGGTCAGGGGGCTATCTACGAGCAGTACTTC	TRBJ2-7	TRBD1	TRBV5-1	.
CSARLALQETQYF	TGCAGCGCTAGACTAGCGCTGCAAGAGACCCAGTACTTC	TRBJ2-5	TRBD2	TRBV29-1	.
CASSISQTYEQYF	TGTGCCAGTAGTATCAGCCAGACTTACGAGCAGTACTTC	TRBJ2-7	.	TRBV19	.
CASSLRTTVNTEAFF	TGTGCCAGCAGCTTAAGGACTACGGTGAACACTGAAGCTTTCTTT	TRBJ1-1	.	TRBV7-8	.
CAISGTGPDTQYF	TGTGCCATCAGTGGAACGGGTCCAGATACGCAGTATTTT	TRBJ2-3	.	TRBV10-3	.
CSVGLAGLGADTQYF	TGCAGCGTTGGTTTAGCGGGTCTCGGCGCAGATACGCAGTATTTT	TRBJ2-3	TRBD2	TRBV29-1	.
CASSLAAERSTDTQYF	TGCGCCAGCAGCTTGGCCGCGGAACGCAGCACAGATACGCAGTATTTT	TRBJ2-3	.	TRBV5-1	.
CASSPRGLLSSYNEQFF	TGCGCCAGCAGCCCCAGAGGACTACTAAGCTCCTACAATGAGCAGTTCTTC	TRBJ2-1	.	TRBV4-3	.
CASSPLGLAGEVDTQYF	TGTGCCAGCAGCCCCCTGGGGCTAGCGGGAGAGGTAGATACGCAGTATTTT	TRBJ2-3	TRBD2	TRBV7-6	.
CASSGTAVGGYTF	TGTGCCAGCAGTGGGACAGCGGTGGGCGGCTACACCTTC	TRBJ1-2	TRBD1	TRBV27	.
CASSPYTGELFF	TGTGCCAGCTCACCTTACACCGGGGAGCTGTTTTTT	TRBJ2-2	.	TRBV18	.
CAISGASTDTQYF	TGTGCCATCAGCGGGGCCTCCACAGATACGCAGTATTTT	TRBJ2-3	.	TRBV10-3	.
CAINRDSYNEQFF	TGCGCCATCAACCGGGACAGTTACAATGAGCAGTTCTTC	TRBJ2-1	TRBD1	TRBV10-2	.
CASSSLGYTGELFF	TGTGCCAGTAGTTCTTTGGGGTACACCGGGGAGCTGTTTTTT	TRBJ2-2	.	TRBV19	.
CASSEGEGRNEQFF	TGTGCCAGCAGCGAAGGGGAGGGGCGCAATGAGCAGTTCTTC	TRBJ2-1	TRBD2	TRBV7-9	.
CASSRIGGDGYTF	TGTGCCAGCAGTAGGATAGGGGGAGATGGCTACACCTTC	TRBJ1-2	.	TRBV6-5	.
CASSLTVEALDTQYF	TGTGCCAGCAGCTTAACTGTAGAGGCGCTAGATACGCAGTATTTT	TRBJ2-3	.	TRBV7-8	.
CASSLAPETLGTSGNNEQFF	TGTGCCAGCAGCTTAGCGCCTGAGACGCTAGGGACTAGCGGAAACAATGAGCAGTTCTTC	TRBJ2-1	TRBD2	TRBV7-6	.